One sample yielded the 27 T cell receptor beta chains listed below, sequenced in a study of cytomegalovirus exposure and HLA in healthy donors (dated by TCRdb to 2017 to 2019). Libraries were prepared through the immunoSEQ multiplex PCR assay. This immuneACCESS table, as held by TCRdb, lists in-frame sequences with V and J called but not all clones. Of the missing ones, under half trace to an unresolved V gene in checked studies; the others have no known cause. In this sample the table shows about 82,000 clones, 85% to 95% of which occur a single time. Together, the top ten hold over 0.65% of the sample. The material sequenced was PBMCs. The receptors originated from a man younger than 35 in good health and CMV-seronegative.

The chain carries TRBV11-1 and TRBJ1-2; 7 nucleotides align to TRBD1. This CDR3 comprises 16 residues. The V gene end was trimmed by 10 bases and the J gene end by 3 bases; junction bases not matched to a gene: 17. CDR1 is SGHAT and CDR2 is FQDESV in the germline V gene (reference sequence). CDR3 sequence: CATTRPPNRGDYGYTF. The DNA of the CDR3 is TGTGCCACCACCCGACCCCCCAACAGGGGAGACTATGGCTACACCTTC.

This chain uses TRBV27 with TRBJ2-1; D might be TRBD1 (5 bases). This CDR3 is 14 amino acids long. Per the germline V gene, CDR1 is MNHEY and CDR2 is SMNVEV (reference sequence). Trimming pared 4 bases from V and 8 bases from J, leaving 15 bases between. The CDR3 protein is CASSWWAGNDEQFF. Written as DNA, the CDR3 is TGTGCCAGCAGTTGGTGGGCAGGGAACGATGAGCAGTTCTTC.

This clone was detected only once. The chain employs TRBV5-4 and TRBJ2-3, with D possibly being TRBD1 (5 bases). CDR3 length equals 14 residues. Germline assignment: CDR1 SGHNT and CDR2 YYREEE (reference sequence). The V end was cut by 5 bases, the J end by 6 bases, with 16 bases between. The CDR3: CASSYTGSGDTQYF. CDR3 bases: TGTGCCAGCAGTTACACTGGCTCAGGGGATACGCAGTATTTT.

The CDR3 loop reads CASSLVQRGLNNEQFF. As DNA, the CDR3 is TGTGCCAGCAGCTTAGTCCAGCGGGGGCTGAACAATGAGCAGTTCTTC. The chain is built from TRBV2 and TRBJ2-1, with 8 bases aligning to TRBD2. The CDR3 totals 16 residues. The V and J ends lost 6 bases and 5 bases, in that order; junction bases with no gene match: 12. Germline lookup yields CDR1 SNHLY and CDR2 FYNNEI.

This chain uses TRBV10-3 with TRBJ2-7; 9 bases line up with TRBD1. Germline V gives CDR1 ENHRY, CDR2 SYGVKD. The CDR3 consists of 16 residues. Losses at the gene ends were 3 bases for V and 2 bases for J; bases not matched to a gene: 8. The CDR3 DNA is TGTGCCATCAGTGACCGGGACAGGGCTTCAACCTACGAGCAGTACTTC. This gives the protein CAISDRDRASTYEQYF.

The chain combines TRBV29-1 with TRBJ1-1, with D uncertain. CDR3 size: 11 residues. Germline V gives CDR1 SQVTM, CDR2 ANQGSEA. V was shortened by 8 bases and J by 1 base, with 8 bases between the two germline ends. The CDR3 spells CSTRQNTEAFF. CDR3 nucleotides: TGCAGCACCAGACAGAACACTGAAGCTTTCTTT.

The chain's CDR3 is CASSPLSRGMSNEQFF. CDR3 DNA: TGTGCCAGTAGTCCGTTGAGCAGGGGTATGTCCAATGAGCAGTTCTTC. This chain uses TRBV19 with TRBJ2-1; weak D call: TRBD1 (6 bases). The CDR3 runs to 16 residues. Germline V gene sequence: CDR1 LNHDA, CDR2 SQIVND (reference sequence). Deletions cut 5 bases from V and 6 bases from J, with 20 bases between.

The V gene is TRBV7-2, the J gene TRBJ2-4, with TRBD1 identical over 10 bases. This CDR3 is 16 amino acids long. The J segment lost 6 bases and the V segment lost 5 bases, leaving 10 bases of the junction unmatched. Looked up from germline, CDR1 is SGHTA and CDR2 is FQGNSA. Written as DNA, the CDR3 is TGTGCCAGCAGCAGACAGGGGGCGCTGAACGGAAACATTCAGTACTTC. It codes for CASSRQGALNGNIQYF.

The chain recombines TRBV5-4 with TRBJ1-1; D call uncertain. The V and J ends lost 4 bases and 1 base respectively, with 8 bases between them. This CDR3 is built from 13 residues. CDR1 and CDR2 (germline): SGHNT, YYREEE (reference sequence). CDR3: CASSPTTNTEAFF. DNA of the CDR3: TGTGCCAGCAGCCCGACAACGAACACTGAAGCTTTCTTT.

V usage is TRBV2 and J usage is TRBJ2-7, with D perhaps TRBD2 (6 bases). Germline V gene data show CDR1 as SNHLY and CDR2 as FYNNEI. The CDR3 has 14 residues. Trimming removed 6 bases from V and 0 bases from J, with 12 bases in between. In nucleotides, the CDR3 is TGTGCCAGCAGGGCAGGGAGGAGCTCCTACGAGCAGTACTTC. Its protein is CASRAGRSSYEQYF.

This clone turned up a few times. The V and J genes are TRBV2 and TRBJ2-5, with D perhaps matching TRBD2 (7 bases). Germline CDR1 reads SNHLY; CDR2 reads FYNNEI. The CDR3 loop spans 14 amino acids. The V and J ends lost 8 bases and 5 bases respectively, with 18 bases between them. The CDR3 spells CASHLHGGPETQYF. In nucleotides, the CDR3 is TGTGCCAGCCATCTTCACGGGGGGCCGGAGACCCAGTACTTC.

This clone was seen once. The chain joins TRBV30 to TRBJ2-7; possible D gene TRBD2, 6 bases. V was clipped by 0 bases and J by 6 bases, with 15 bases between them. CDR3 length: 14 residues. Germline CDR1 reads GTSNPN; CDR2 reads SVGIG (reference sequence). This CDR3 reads CAWSVGHQTSEQYF. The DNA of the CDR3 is TGTGCCTGGAGTGTAGGGCACCAGACTAGCGAGCAGTACTTC.

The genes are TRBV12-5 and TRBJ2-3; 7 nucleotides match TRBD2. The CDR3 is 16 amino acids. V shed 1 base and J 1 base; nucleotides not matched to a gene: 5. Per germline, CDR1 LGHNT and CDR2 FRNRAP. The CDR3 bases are TGTGCTAGTGGTTTGGCCGCGGGGGTCGGCACAGATACGCAGTATTTT. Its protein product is CASGLAAGVGTDTQYF.

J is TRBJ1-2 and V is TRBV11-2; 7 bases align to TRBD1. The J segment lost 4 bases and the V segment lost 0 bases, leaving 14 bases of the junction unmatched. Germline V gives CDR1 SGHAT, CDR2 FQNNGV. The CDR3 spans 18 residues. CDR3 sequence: CASSLDETGRWSPYGYTF. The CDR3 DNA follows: TGTGCCAGCAGCTTAGACGAGACAGGGAGATGGTCCCCCTATGGCTACACCTTC.

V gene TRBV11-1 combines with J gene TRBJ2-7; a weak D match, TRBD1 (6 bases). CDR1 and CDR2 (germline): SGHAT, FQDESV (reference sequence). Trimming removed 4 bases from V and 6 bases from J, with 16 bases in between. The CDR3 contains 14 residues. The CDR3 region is CASSSYREKSEQYF. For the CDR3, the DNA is TGTGCCAGCAGCTCATACAGGGAAAAGAGCGAGCAGTACTTC.

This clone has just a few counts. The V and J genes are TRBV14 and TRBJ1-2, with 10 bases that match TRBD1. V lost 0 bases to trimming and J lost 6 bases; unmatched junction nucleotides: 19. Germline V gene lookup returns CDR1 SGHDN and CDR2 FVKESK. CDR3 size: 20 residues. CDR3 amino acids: CASSQDSFGTGVIGAHGYTF. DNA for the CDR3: TGTGCCAGCAGCCAAGATAGCTTCGGGACAGGGGTTATCGGCGCTCATGGCTACACCTTC.

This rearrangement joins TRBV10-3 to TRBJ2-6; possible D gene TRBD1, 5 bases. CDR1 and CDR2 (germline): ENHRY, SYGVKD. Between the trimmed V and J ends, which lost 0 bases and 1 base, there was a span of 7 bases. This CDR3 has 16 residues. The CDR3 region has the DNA TGTGCCATCAGTGAGTCCAGGGCGTCTGGGGCCAACGTCCTGACTTTC. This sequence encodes CAISESRASGANVLTF.

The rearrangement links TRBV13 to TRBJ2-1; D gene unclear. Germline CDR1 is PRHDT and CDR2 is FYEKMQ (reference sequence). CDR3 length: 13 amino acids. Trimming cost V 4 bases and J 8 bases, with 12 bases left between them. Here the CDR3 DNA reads TGTGCCAGCAGCTCCCCCCCTCGGGATGAGCAGTTCTTC. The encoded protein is CASSSPPRDEQFF.

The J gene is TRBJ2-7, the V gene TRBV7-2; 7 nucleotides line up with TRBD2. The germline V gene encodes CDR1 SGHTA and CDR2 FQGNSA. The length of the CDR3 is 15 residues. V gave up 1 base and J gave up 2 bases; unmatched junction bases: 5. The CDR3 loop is CASSLVGRGTYEQYF. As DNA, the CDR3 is TGTGCCAGCAGCTTAGTTGGGAGGGGAACCTACGAGCAGTACTTC.

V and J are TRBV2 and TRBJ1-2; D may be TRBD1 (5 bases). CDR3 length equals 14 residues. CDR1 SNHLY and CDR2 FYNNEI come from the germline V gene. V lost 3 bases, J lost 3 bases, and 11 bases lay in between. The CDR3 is CASSEQGADYGYTF. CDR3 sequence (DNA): TGTGCCAGCAGTGAGCAAGGGGCTGACTATGGCTACACCTTC.

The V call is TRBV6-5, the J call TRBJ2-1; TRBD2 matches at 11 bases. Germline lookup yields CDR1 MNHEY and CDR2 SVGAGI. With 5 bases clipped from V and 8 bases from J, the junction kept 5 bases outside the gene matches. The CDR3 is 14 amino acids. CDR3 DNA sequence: TGTGCCAGCAGTGATAGCGGGGGGGTCGATGAGCAGTTCTTC. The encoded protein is CASSDSGGVDEQFF.

For the CDR3, the DNA is TGTGCCAGCAGTGAGGGACAGCGTAGCAATCAGCCCCAGCATTTT. Its translation: CASSEGQRSNQPQHF. The J gene is TRBJ1-5, the V gene TRBV2; 7 bases are a match to TRBD1. Germline V gives CDR1 SNHLY, CDR2 FYNNEI. The V and J ends lost 3 bases and 0 bases, in that order; junction bases with no gene match: 2. This CDR3 spans 15 amino acids.

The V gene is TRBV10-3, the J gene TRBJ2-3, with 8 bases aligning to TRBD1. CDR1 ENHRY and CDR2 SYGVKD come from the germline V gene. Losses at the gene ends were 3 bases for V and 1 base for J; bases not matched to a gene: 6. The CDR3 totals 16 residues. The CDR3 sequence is CAISDPGGSRTDTQYF. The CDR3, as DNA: TGTGCCATCAGTGACCCAGGGGGCTCCCGCACAGATACGCAGTATTTT.

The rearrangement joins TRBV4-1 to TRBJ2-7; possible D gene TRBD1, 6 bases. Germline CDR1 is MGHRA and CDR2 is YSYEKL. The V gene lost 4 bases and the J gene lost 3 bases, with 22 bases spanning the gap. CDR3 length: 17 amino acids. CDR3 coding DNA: TGCGCCAGCAGCCCCCGTGGGGGCGGGTGGGGAATCTACGAGCAGTACTTC. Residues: CASSPRGGGWGIYEQYF.

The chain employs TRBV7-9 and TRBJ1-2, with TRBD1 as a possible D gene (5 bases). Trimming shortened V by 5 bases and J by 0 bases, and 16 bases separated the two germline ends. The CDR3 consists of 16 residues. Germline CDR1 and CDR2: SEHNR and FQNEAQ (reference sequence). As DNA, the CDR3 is TGTGCCAGCAGCCTTTGGGACTTCTCAACTAACTATGGCTACACCTTC. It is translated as CASSLWDFSTNYGYTF.

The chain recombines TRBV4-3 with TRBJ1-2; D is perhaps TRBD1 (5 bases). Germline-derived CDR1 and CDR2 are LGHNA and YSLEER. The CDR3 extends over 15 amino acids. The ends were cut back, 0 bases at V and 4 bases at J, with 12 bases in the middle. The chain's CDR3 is CASSQDRGPTYGYTF. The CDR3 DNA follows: TGCGCCAGCAGCCAAGATAGGGGTCCCACCTATGGCTACACCTTC.

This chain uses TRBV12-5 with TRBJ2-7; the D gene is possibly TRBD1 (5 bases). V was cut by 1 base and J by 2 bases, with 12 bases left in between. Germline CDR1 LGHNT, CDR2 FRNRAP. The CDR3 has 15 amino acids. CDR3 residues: CASGLGTTSTYEQYF. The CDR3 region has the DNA TGTGCTAGTGGTTTGGGGACAACTTCCACCTACGAGCAGTACTTC.